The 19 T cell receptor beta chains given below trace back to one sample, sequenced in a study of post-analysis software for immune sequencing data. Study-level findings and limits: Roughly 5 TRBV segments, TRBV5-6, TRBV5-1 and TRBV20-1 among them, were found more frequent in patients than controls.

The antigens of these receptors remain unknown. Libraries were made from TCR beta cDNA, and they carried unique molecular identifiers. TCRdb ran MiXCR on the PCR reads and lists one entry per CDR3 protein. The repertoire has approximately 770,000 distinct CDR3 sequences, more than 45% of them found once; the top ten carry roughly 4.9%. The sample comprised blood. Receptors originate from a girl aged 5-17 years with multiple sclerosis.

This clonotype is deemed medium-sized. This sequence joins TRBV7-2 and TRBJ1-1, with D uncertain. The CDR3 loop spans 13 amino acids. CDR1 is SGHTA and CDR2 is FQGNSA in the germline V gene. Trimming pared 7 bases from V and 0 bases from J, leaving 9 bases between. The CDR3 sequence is CASIPGMNTEAFF. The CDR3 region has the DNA TGTGCCAGCATTCCAGGAATGAACACTGAAGCTTTCTTT.

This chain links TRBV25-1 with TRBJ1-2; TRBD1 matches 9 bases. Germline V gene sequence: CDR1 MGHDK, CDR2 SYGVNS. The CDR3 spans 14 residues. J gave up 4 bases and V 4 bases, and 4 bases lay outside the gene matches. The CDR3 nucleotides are TGTGCCAGCAGTGCCGGACAGGGGAGCTATGGCTACACCTTC. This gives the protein CASSAGQGSYGYTF.

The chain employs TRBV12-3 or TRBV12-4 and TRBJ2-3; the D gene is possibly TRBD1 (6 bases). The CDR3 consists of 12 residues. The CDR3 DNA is TGTGCTTCAACAGGGAGTTTTGATACGCAGTATTTT. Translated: CASTGSFDTQYF.

CDR3 sequence reads: CATSIESTGGQETQYF. The CDR3 DNA reads as TGTGCCACCAGCATCGAATCGACAGGGGGGCAAGAGACCCAGTACTTC. The chain couples TRBV15 to TRBJ2-5, with 9 bases identical to TRBD1. Per germline, CDR1 LNHNV and CDR2 YYDKDF (reference sequence). J gave up 2 bases and V 4 bases, and 8 bases lay outside the gene matches. The CDR3 loop spans 16 amino acids.

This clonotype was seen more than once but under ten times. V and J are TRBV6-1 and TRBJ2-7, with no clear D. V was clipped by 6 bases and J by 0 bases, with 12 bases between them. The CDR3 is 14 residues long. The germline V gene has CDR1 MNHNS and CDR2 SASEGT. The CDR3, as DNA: TGTGCCAGCAGCTACGACTTATTCTCCTACGAGCAGTACTTC. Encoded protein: CASSYDLFSYEQYF.

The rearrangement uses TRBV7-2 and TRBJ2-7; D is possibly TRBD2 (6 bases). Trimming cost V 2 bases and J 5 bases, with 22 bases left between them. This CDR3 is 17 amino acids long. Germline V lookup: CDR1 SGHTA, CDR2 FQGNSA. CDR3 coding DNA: TGTGCCAGCAGCTTAATCCCCCCCGGCACGGGAGCCCACGAGCAGTACTTC. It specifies CASSLIPPGTGAHEQYF.

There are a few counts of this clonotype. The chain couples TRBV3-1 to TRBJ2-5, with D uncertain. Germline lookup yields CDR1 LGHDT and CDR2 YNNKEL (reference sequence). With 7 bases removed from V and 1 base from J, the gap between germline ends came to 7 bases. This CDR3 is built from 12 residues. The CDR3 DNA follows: TGTGCCAGCACCCGATCCCAAGAGACCCAGTACTTC. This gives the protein CASTRSQETQYF.

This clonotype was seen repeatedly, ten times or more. In DNA form, the CDR3 reads TGCGCCAGCAGCCAAGAGAGTTCTGGGGCCAACGTCCTGACTTTC. This encodes CASSQESSGANVLTF. V usage is TRBV4-3 and J usage is TRBJ2-6; D gene uncertain. Germline V gene lookup returns CDR1 LGHNA and CDR2 YSLEER. The length of the CDR3 is 15 residues. Trimming left V 0 bases short and J 1 base short, with 4 bases between.

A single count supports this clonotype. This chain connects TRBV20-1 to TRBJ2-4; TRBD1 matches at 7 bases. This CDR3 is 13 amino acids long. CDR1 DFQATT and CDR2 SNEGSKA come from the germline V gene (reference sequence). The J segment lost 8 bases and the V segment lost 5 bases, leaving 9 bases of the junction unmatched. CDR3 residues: CSAREGGFDIQYF. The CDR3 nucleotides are TGCAGTGCTCGGGAAGGGGGCTTCGACATTCAGTACTTC.

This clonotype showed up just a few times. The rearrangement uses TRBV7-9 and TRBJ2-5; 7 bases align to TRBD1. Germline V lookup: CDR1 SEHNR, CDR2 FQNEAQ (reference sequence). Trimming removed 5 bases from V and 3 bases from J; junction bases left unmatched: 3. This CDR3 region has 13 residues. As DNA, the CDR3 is TGTGCCAGCAGCCACACAGGGGAAGAGACCCAGTACTTC. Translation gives CASSHTGEETQYF.

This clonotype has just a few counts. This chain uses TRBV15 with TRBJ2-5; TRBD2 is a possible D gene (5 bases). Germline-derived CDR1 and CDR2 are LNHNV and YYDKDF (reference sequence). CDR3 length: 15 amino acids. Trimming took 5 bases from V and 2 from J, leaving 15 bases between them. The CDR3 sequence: CATSGQEGRQETQYF. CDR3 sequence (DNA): TGTGCCACCAGCGGCCAAGAGGGAAGGCAAGAGACCCAGTACTTC.

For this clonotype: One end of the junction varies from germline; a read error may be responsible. The CDR3 DNA sequence: TGTGCCAGCAGCTCCCCCGGCGGGAGTCCTTACAATGAGCAGTTCTTT. Amino acid sequence: CASSSPGGSPYNEQFF. The chain employs TRBV7-9 and TRBJ2-1; TRBD2 aligns across 7 bases. Germline V gene sequence: CDR1 SEHNR, CDR2 FQNEAQ (reference sequence). The CDR3 spans 16 residues.

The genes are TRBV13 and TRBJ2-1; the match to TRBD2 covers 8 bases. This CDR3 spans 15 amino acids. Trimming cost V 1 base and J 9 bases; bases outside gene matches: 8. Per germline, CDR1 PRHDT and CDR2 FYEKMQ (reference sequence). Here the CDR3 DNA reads TGTGCCAGCAGCTTAGAACTAGCGGAAGTAGTTGAGCAGTTCTTC. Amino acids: CASSLELAEVVEQFF.

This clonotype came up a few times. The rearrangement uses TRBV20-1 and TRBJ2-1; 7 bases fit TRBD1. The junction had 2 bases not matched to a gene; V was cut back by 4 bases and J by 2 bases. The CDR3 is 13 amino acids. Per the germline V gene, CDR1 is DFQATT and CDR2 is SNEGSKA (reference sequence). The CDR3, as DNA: TGCAGTGCTATGGACAGGCCCTACAATGAGCAGTTCTTC. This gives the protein CSAMDRPYNEQFF.

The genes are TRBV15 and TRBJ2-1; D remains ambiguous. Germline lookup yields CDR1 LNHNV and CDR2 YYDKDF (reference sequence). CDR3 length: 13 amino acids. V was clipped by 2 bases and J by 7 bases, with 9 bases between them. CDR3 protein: CATSRLGPNEQFF. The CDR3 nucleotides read TGTGCCACCAGCAGACTAGGCCCTAATGAGCAGTTCTTC.

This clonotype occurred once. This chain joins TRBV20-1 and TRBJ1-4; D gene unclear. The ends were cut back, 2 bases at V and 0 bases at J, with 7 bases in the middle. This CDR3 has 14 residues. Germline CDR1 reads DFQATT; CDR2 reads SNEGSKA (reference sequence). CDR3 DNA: TGCAGTGCTAGACAGATCACAACTAATGAAAAACTGTTTTTT. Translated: CSARQITTNEKLFF.

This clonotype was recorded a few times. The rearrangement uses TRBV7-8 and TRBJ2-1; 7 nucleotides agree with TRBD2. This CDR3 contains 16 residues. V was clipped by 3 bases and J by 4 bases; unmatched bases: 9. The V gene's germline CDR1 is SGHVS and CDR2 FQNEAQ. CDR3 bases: TGTGCCAGCAGCTTGGGCGGGAGAGCCGCTTACAATGAGCAGTTCTTC. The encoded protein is CASSLGGRAAYNEQFF. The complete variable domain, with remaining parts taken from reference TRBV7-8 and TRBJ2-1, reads GAGVSQSPRYKVAKRGQDVALRCDPISGHVSLFWYQQALGQGPEFLTYFQNEAQLDKSGLPSDRFFAERPEGSVSTLKIQRTQQEDSAVYLCASSLGGRAAYNEQFFGPGTRLTVL.

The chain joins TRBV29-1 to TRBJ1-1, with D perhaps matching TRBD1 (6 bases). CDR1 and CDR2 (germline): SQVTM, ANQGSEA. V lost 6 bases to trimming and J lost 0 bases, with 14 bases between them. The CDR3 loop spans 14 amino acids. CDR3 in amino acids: CSVTRTVMNTEAFF. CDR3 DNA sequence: TGCAGCGTGACCCGGACAGTCATGAACACTGAAGCTTTCTTT.

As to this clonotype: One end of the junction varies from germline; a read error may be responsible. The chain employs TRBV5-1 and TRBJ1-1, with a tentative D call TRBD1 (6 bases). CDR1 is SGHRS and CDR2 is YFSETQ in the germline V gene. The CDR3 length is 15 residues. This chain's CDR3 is CANSLGTGWNTEAFF. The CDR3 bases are TGCGCCAACAGCTTGGGCACAGGGTGGAACACTGAAGCTTTCTTT.